This TCR beta chain is from a study of OX40 agonist ivuxolimab in advanced cancers. Study context: The dose-escalation cohort had hepatocellular carcinoma, melanoma, renal cell or head and neck cancer.

Study conclusions and caveats: Determination of antigen specificity was not performed for the expanded peripheral T cells. The 0.1-3.0 mg/kg partial responders had among the lowest clonal expansion.

Details on this clone: Its antigen is as yet unknown.

Clones were read by immunoSEQ multiplex PCR, and TCRdb kept only the in-frame ones, dropping some. The data hold about 77,000 clones, with about four fifths observed a single time. The sequence was collected from an adult with an advanced solid tumor such as melanoma, head and neck, liver or kidney cancer. This specimen was CD4+ or CD8+ T cells sorted from blood, taken in a trial of the OX40 agonist ivuxolimab.

The DNA for the CDR3 is TGCGCCAGCAGTCCAGGACAAGAGACCCAGTACTTC. It encodes CASSPGQETQYF. The chain couples TRBV10-1 to TRBJ2-5; unclear D gene. Germline-derived CDR1 and CDR2 are WNHNN and SYGVQD (reference sequence). Trimming stripped 5 bases from V and 2 bases from J, with 6 bases between. CDR3 length equals 12 residues.